This is a list of T cell receptor beta chains from one sample in a study of blood T cell repertoires in COVID-19. Measured with immunoSEQ multiplex PCR; TCRdb has only the in-frame clones, and not every one. The sample records some 280,000 clones, around four fifths being singletons. Sequencing was carried out using peripheral blood. The receptors here all came from a woman aged 45-60 years with active or convalescent COVID-19. CDR3s include the opening cysteine and the closing phenylalanine or tryptophan. The order of the fields is clone size, D gene, J gene, V gene, CDR3 protein, CDR3 DNA. D genes are given only for firm matches. Not every row has a clone size; where given, it reads once, few, many or a size class.

>-|TRBD2|TRBJ2-3|TRBV30
CAWSTGTSGRAGTDTQYF
TGTGCCTGGAGTACCGGGACTAGCGGGAGGGCCGGCACAGATACGCAGTATTTT
>-|-|TRBJ2-7|TRBV10-3
CAISIRDGSYEQYF
TGTGCCATCAGCATACGGGATGGGTCCTACGAGCAGTACTTC
>-|-|TRBJ1-1|TRBV30
CAWSSRQTNTEAFF
TGTGCCTGGAGTAGCCGACAAACAAACACTGAAGCTTTCTTT
>-|-|TRBJ1-2|TRBV27
CASRETGTYGYTF
TGTGCCAGCAGAGAGACAGGCACCTATGGCTACACCTTC
>-|TRBD1|TRBJ1-1|TRBV28
CASSDRVNAFF
TGTGCCAGCTCCGACAGGGTCAATGCTTTCTTT
>once|-|TRBJ2-7|TRBV11-2
CASSRGQAYEQYF
TGTGCCAGCAGCCGAGGACAAGCCTACGAGCAGTACTTC
>-|-|TRBJ1-2|TRBV6-5
CASSYTRSAHYGYTF
TGTGCCAGCAGTTACACCAGGTCAGCACACTATGGCTACACCTTC
>-|-|TRBJ1-6|TRBV27
CASSSPTSSYNSPLHF
TGTGCCAGCAGTTCACCAACGAGCTCCTATAATTCACCCCTCCACTTT
>-|-|TRBJ2-1|TRBV15
CATRPLSSYNEQFF
TGTGCCACCAGGCCACTGTCCTCCTACAATGAGCAGTTCTTC
>-|-|TRBJ2-7|TRBV5-1
CASSPLGRRTGNEQYF
TGCGCCAGCAGCCCCCTGGGTCGGAGGACGGGCAACGAGCAGTACTTC
>once|-|TRBJ2-3|TRBV5-4
CASSFRSRLADTQYF
TGTGCCAGCAGCTTCCGGTCACGACTCGCAGATACGCAGTATTTT
>-|TRBD1|TRBJ1-2|TRBV29-1
CSVEGQGALGYTF
TGCAGCGTTGAAGGACAGGGGGCGCTGGGCTACACCTTC
>once|TRBD1|TRBJ1-4|TRBV28
CASRPQGRTNEKLFF
TGTGCCAGCAGACCACAGGGGAGAACTAATGAAAAACTGTTTTTT
>-|-|TRBJ2-5|TRBV6-2/TRBV6-3
CASSYALRTQYF
TGTGCCAGCAGTTACGCTCTGCGGACCCAGTACTTC
>-|TRBD1|TRBJ1-5|TRBV9
CASSVGQGSLQPQHF
TGTGCCAGCAGCGTCGGACAGGGGTCTCTTCAGCCCCAGCATTTT
>-|TRBD1|TRBJ1-1|TRBV5-4
CASSFPGQGLGTEAFF
TGTGCCAGCAGCTTTCCGGGACAGGGTTTAGGAACTGAAGCTTTCTTT
>-|TRBD1|TRBJ1-1|TRBV5-4
CASSLSQGATGTEAFF
TGTGCCAGCAGCCTCTCCCAGGGGGCGACGGGCACTGAAGCTTTCTTT
>few|-|TRBJ2-7|TRBV3-1/TRBV3-2
CASSLHPGEQYF
TGTGCCAGCAGCCTACACCCGGGGGAGCAGTACTTC
>-|-|TRBJ2-1|TRBV28
CASSLIPGLQFF
TGTGCCAGCAGTTTAATTCCGGGACTTCAGTTCTTC
>-|TRBD2|TRBJ2-7|TRBV4-1
CASSQEGGFGEQYF
TGCGCCAGCAGCCAAGAGGGGGGGTTTGGTGAGCAGTACTTC
>-|-|TRBJ2-7|TRBV7-8
CASSLSDNSYEQYF
TGTGCCAGCAGCTTATCCGACAACTCCTACGAGCAGTACTTC
>-|-|TRBJ1-1|TRBV5-1
CASSLAVPMNTEAFF
TGCGCCAGCAGCTTGGCAGTCCCAATGAACACTGAAGCTTTCTTT
>-|TRBD1|TRBJ2-6|TRBV7-2
CASSPQGPPGANVLTF
TGTGCCAGCAGCCCACAGGGGCCCCCCGGGGCCAACGTCCTGACTTTC
>-|TRBD1|TRBJ2-5|TRBV4-2
CASSLGTGGAVETQYF
TGTGCCAGCAGCCTAGGGACAGGGGGGGCGGTAGAGACCCAGTACTTC